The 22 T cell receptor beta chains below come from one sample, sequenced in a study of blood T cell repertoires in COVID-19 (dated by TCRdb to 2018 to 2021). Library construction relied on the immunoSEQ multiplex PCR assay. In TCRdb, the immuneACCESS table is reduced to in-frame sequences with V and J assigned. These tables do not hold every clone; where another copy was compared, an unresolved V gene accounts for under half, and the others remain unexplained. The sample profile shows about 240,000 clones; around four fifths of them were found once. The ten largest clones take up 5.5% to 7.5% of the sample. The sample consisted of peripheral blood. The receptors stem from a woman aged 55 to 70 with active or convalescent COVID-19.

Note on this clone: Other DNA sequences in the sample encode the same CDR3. This CDR3 is CASSVQNTGELFF. The CDR3 DNA reads as TGTGCCAGCAGCGTACAGAACACCGGGGAGCTGTTTTTT. The chain carries TRBV9 and TRBJ2-2; D not resolved. Trimming stripped 1 base from V and 1 base from J, with 2 bases between. Germline lookup yields CDR1 SGDLS and CDR2 YYNGEE. The CDR3 consists of 13 residues.

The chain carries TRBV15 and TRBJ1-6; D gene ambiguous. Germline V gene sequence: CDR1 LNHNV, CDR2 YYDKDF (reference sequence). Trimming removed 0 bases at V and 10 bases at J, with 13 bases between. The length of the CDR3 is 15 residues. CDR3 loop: CATSREEGVRSPLHF. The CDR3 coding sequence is TGTGCCACCAGCAGAGAGGAGGGAGTACGCTCACCCCTCCACTTT.

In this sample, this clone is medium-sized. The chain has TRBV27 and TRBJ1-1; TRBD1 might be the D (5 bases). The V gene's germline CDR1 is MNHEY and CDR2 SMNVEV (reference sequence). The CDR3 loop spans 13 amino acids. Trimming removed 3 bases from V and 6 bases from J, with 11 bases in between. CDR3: CASSFSQGSEAFF. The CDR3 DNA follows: TGTGCCAGCAGTTTCTCTCAGGGATCTGAAGCTTTCTTT.

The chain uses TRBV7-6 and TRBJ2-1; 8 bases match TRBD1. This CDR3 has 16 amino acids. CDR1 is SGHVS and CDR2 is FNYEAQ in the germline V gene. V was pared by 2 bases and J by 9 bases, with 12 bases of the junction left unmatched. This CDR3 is CASSLSLPGGAGEQFF. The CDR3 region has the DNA TGTGCCAGCAGCTTAAGTCTTCCAGGGGGCGCGGGTGAGCAGTTCTTC.

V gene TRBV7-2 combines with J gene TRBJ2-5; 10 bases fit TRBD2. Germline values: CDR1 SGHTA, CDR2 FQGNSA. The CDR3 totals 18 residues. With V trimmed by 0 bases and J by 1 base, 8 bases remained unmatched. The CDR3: CASSLASTSGVIQETQYF. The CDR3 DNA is TGTGCCAGCAGCTTAGCGTCAACTAGCGGGGTCATCCAAGAGACCCAGTACTTC.

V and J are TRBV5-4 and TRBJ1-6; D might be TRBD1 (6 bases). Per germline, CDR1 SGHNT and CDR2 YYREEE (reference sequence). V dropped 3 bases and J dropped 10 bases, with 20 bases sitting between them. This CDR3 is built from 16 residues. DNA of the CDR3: TGTGCCAGCAGCTCCAGAGAGAACAGGGAAAGGTCACCCCTCCACTTT. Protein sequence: CASSSRENRERSPLHF.

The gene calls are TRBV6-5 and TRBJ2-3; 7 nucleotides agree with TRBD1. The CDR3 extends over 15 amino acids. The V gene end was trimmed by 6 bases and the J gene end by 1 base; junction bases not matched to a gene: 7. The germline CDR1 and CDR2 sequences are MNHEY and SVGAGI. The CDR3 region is CASSDQGQGTDTQYF. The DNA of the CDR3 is TGTGCCAGCAGCGATCAAGGACAGGGCACAGATACGCAGTATTTT.

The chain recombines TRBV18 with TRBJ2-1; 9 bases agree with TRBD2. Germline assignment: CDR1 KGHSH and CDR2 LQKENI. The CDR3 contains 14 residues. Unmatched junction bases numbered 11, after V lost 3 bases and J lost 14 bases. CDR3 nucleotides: TGTGCCAGCTCACCTTCGGTAGCGGGAGTGATTAAGTTCTTC. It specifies CASSPSVAGVIKFF.

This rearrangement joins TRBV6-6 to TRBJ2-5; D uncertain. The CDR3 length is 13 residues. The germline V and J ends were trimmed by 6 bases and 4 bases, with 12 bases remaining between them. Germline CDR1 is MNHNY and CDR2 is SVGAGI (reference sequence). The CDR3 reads CASSPLSRETQYF. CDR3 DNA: TGTGCCAGCAGCCCACTTTCAAGAGAGACCCAGTACTTC.

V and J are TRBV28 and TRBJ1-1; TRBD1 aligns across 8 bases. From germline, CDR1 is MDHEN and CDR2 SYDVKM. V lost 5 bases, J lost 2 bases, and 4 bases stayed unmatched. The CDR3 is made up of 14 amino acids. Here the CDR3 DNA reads TGTGCCAGCAGTCTTGACAGGGGAAACACTGAAGCTTTCTTT. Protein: CASSLDRGNTEAFF.

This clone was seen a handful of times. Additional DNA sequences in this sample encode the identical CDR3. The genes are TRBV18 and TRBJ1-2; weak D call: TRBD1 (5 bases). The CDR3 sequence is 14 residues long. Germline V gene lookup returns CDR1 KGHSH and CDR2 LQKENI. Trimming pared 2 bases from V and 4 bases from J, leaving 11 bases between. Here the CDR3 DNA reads TGTGCCAGCTCACCAGGCGACAGTCTCTATGGCTACACCTTC. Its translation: CASSPGDSLYGYTF.

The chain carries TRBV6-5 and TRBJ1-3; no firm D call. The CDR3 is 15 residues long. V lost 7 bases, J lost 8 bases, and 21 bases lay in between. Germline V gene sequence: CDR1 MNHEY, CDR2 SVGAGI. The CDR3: CASTRSGSQSDTIYF. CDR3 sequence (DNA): TGTGCCAGCACCCGATCCGGGAGCCAGTCGGACACCATATATTTT.

CDR3 nucleotides: TGCGCCAGCAGCCGCGGGACAGGGGGACCCTACGAGCAGTACGTC. This sequence encodes CASSRGTGGPYEQYV. The chain employs TRBV5-1 and TRBJ2-7; 11 bases line up with TRBD1. From germline, CDR1 is SGHRS and CDR2 YFSETQ. This CDR3 is 15 amino acids long. V dropped 4 bases and J dropped 2; count of bases not matched to a gene: 5.

The CDR3 reads CASSEFRGGPYEQYF. DNA for the CDR3: TGTGCCAGCAGTGAATTTCGGGGGGGGCCCTACGAGCAGTACTTC. The rearrangement joins TRBV6-1 to TRBJ2-7; 8 bases match TRBD2. Looked up from germline, CDR1 is MNHNS and CDR2 is SASEGT. This CDR3 comprises 15 residues. V trimming: 2 bases; J trimming: 2 bases; junction bases outside the gene matches: 5.

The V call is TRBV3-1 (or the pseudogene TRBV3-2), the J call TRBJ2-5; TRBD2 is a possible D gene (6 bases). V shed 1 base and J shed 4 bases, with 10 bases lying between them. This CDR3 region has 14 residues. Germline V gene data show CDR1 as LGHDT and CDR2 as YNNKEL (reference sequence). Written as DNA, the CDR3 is TGTGCCAGCAGCCAAGGGGGGGTAGGAGAGACCCAGTACTTC. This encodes CASSQGGVGETQYF.

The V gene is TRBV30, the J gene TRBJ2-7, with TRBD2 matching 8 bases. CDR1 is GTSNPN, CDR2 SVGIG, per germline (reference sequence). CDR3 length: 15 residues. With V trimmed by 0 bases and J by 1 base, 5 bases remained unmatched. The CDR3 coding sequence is TGTGCCTGGAGTGTGGGTAGCGGGGAATCCTACGAGCAGTACTTC. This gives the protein CAWSVGSGESYEQYF. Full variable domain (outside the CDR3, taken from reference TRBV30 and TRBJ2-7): SQTIHQWPATLVQPVGSPLSLECTVEGTSNPNLYWYRQAAGRGLQLLFYSVGIGQISSEVPQNLSASRPQDRQFILSSKKLLLSDSGFYLCAWSVGSGESYEQYFGPGTRLTVT.

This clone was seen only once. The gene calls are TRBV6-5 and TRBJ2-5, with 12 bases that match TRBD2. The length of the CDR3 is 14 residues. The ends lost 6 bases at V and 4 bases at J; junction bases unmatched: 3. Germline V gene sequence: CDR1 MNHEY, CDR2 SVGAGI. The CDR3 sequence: CASRTSGSVETQYF. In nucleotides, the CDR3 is TGTGCCAGCAGGACTAGCGGGAGTGTAGAGACCCAGTACTTC.

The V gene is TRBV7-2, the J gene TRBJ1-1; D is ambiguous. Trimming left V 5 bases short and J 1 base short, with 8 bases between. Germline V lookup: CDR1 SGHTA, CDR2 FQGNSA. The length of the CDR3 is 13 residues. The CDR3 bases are TGTGCCAGCAGCGCGGTAAGGAACACTGAAGCTTTCTTT. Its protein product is CASSAVRNTEAFF.

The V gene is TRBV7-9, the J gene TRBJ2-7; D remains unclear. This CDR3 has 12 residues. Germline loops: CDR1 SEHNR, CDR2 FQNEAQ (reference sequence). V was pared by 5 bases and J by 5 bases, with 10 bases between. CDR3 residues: CASSLTYDEQYF. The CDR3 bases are TGTGCCAGCAGCCTCACTTATGACGAGCAGTACTTC.

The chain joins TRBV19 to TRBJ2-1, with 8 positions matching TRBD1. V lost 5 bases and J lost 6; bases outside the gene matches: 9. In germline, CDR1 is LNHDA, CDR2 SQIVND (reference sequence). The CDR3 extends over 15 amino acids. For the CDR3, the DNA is TGTGCCAGTAGTTTTTACCGGGACAGGTCCAATGAGCAGTTCTTC. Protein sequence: CASSFYRDRSNEQFF.

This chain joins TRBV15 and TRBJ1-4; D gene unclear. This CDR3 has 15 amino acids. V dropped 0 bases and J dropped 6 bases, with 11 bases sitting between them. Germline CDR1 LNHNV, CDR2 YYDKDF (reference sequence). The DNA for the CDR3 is TGTGCCACCAGCAGAGATAGCGGGTTAGATGAAAAACTGTTTTTT. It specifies CATSRDSGLDEKLFF.

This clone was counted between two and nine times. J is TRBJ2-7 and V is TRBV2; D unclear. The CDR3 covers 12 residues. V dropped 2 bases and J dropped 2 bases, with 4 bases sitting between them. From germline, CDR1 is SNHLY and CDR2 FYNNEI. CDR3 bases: TGTGCCAGCAGTGAACAGACCTACGAGCAGTACGTC. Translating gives CASSEQTYEQYV.